Following are 20 T cell receptor beta chains from one sample sequenced in a study of blood T cell repertoires in COVID-19. Data came from immunoSEQ multiplex PCR; TCRdb stores just in-frame clones and leaves some out. Here the sample spans approximately 200,000 clones, about 90% being singletons. The specimen sequenced was peripheral blood. Source of these receptors: a woman aged 55-70 years with acute or convalescent COVID-19.

This clone was found a few times. The rearrangement links TRBV27 to TRBJ1-1; D is possibly TRBD1 (6 bases). Germline CDR1 reads MNHEY; CDR2 reads SMNVEV (reference sequence). Trimming removed 4 bases from V and 1 base from J, with 10 bases in between. The CDR3 contains 14 residues. Written as DNA, the CDR3 is TGTGCCAGCAGTTACCACAGGGCGAACACTGAAGCTTTCTTT. It yields the protein CASSYHRANTEAFF.

The V and J genes are TRBV18 and TRBJ1-2; 10 positions match TRBD1. The CDR3 has 14 residues. J lost 4 bases, V lost 8 bases, and 7 bases had no gene match. The germline V gene has CDR1 KGHSH and CDR2 LQKENI. Here the CDR3 reads CASTSTGGGYGYTF. CDR3 bases: TGTGCCAGCACGTCGACAGGGGGCGGCTATGGCTACACCTTC. The whole variable domain, filled in from reference TRBV18 and TRBJ1-2, reads NAGVMQNPRHLVRRRGQEARLRCSPMKGHSHVYWYRQLPEEGLKFMVYLQKENIIDESGMPKERFSAEFPKEGPSILRIQQVVRGDSAAYFCASTSTGGGYGYTFGSGTRLTVV.

The chain joins TRBV27 to TRBJ2-3; the D gene is possibly TRBD2 (5 bases). The CDR3 length is 17 residues. Trimming stripped 4 bases from V and 2 bases from J, with 19 bases between. Germline assignment: CDR1 MNHEY and CDR2 SMNVEV (reference sequence). The CDR3: CASSSLITSLDTDTQYF. CDR3 coding DNA: TGTGCCAGCAGTTCCCTGATAACTAGTCTTGACACAGATACGCAGTATTTT.

The CDR3 region has the DNA TGCAGCGCCGGTACCGGGACAGGGGGGACCGGGGAGCTGTTTTTT. Translation gives CSAGTGTGGTGELFF. The gene calls are TRBV29-1 and TRBJ2-2; the match to TRBD1 covers 11 bases. Germline V lookup: CDR1 SQVTM, CDR2 ANQGSEA. The CDR3 has 15 amino acids. V trimming: 7 bases; J trimming: 5 bases; junction bases outside the gene matches: 9.

This chain uses TRBV4-2 with TRBJ2-6; 8 nucleotides line up with TRBD1. The CDR3 extends over 18 amino acids. The germline V gene has CDR1 LGHNA and CDR2 YNFKEQ. V lost 3 bases to trimming and J lost 0 bases; unmatched junction nucleotides: 7. The CDR3 DNA sequence: TGTGCCAGCAGCCACCCGGACAGGGCTCTCTCTGGGGCCAACGTCCTGACTTTC. It encodes CASSHPDRALSGANVLTF.

This chain's CDR3 is CASSQERVSGNTIYF. The CDR3 coding sequence is TGTGCCAGCAGCCAAGAACGGGTCTCTGGAAACACCATATATTTT. The rearrangement links TRBV14 to TRBJ1-3; D call uncertain. Germline V gene data show CDR1 as SGHDN and CDR2 as FVKESK. Trimming cost V 0 bases and J 0 bases, with 6 bases left between them. This CDR3 comprises 15 residues.

The chain carries TRBV7-2 and TRBJ1-2; a possible D gene is TRBD1 (6 bases). V was shortened by 5 bases and J by 0 bases, with 13 bases between the two germline ends. The CDR3 covers 15 residues. The V gene's germline CDR1 is SGHTA and CDR2 FQGNSA. The CDR3 loop is CASSPRGATNYGYTF. DNA for the CDR3: TGTGCCAGCAGCCCCCGGGGGGCCACTAACTATGGCTACACCTTC.

The rearrangement joins TRBV6-6 to TRBJ1-1, with 10 bases that match TRBD1. This CDR3 is 15 amino acids long. Per germline, CDR1 MNHNY and CDR2 SVGAGI (reference sequence). Trimming cost V 2 bases and J 4 bases; bases outside gene matches: 4. CDR3 protein: CASSYGDRGSTEAFF. In DNA form, the CDR3 reads TGTGCCAGCAGTTACGGGGACAGGGGTAGCACTGAAGCTTTCTTT.

This chain links TRBV5-1 with TRBJ2-5; 10 positions match TRBD2. Germline V CDR1 and CDR2: SGHRS, YFSETQ. The V and J ends lost 0 bases and 4 bases, in that order; junction bases with no gene match: 3. CDR3 length equals 15 residues. DNA of the CDR3: TGCGCCAGCAGCTTGGAGCGGGGGGGCAGAGAGACCCAGTACTTC. It translates to CASSLERGGRETQYF.

The chain uses TRBV2 and TRBJ1-2; TRBD1 might be the D (6 bases). The CDR3 extends over 13 amino acids. Germline CDR1 and CDR2: SNHLY and FYNNEI. Trimming removed 6 bases at V and 2 bases at J, with 10 bases between. The chain's CDR3 is CASRLTGNYGYTF. The CDR3 coding sequence is TGTGCCAGCAGGCTCACAGGGAACTATGGCTACACCTTC.

Concerning this clone: Germline and junction disagree at one end, which may indicate a read error. The chain couples TRBV2 to TRBJ1-5; 7 bases agree with TRBD1. There are 14 residues in the CDR3. Germline V lookup: CDR1 SNHLY, CDR2 FYNNEI. Written as DNA, the CDR3 is TGTGCCAGCAGCTCGACAGGGAGCAATAAGCCCCAGCATTTT. This codes for CASSSTGSNKPQHF.

V and J are TRBV19 and TRBJ2-5; 16 bases are a match to TRBD2. The V and J ends lost 5 bases and 5 bases, in that order; junction bases with no gene match: 8. The V gene's germline CDR1 is LNHDA and CDR2 SQIVND (reference sequence). The CDR3 covers 17 residues. The CDR3 loop is CASSLGLAGGPGETQYF. In DNA form, the CDR3 reads TGTGCCAGTAGTTTGGGACTAGCGGGAGGGCCTGGGGAGACCCAGTACTTC. Filled out from reference TRBV19 and TRBJ2-5, the complete variable domain reads DGGITQSPKYLFRKEGQNVTLSCEQNLNHDAMYWYRQDPGQGLRLIYYSQIVNDFQKGDIAEGYSVSREKKESFPLTVTSAQKNPTAFYLCASSLGLAGGPGETQYFGPGTRLLVL.

This chain uses TRBV5-1 with TRBJ1-2; TRBD1 aligns across 8 bases. CDR3 length: 14 residues. The trim removed 5 bases at V and 4 bases at J, leaving 7 bases unmatched. Per the germline V gene, CDR1 is SGHRS and CDR2 is YFSETQ. In DNA, the CDR3 is TGCGCCAGCAGAATGACAGGGGCCACCTATGGCTACACCTTC. Protein: CASRMTGATYGYTF.

The V gene is TRBV4-2, the J gene TRBJ2-1; 9 bases match TRBD2. There are 18 residues in the CDR3. The germline gives CDR1 LGHNA, CDR2 YNFKEQ. V gave up 4 bases and J gave up 9 bases; unmatched junction bases: 19. This CDR3 reads CASSLQNPIAGETPEQFF. For the CDR3, the DNA is TGTGCCAGCAGCCTGCAAAACCCTATAGCGGGAGAAACTCCTGAGCAGTTCTTC.

This clone has only a few counts. The rearrangement uses TRBV9 and TRBJ1-3; TRBD1 matches 8 bases. The germline V gene encodes CDR1 SGDLS and CDR2 YYNGEE. The CDR3 totals 17 residues. J gave up 3 bases and V 0 bases, and 8 bases lay outside the gene matches. The CDR3 sequence is CASSVGTTGVGGNTIYF. The CDR3 DNA is TGTGCCAGCAGCGTAGGGACGACAGGGGTCGGTGGAAACACCATATATTTT. Using reference TRBV9 and TRBJ1-3 for the parts outside the CDR3, the full variable domain is DSGVTQTPKHLITATGQRVTLRCSPRSGDLSVYWYQQSLDQGLQFLIQYYNGEERAKGNILERFSAQQFPDLHSELNLSSLELGDSALYFCASSVGTTGVGGNTIYFGEGSWLTVV.

The genes are TRBV13 and TRBJ1-4, with 9 bases lining up with TRBD1. The V segment lost 4 bases and the J segment 2 bases; nucleotides outside the gene matches: 5. Germline lookup yields CDR1 PRHDT and CDR2 FYEKMQ (reference sequence). This CDR3 has 16 amino acids. For the CDR3, the DNA is TGTGCCAGCAGCTCGCGGACAGGGGATACTAATGAAAAACTGTTTTTT. This codes for CASSSRTGDTNEKLFF.

The rearrangement uses TRBV6-1 and TRBJ1-1; 10 bases agree with TRBD1. CDR1 and CDR2 (germline): MNHNS, SASEGT. V shed 4 bases, J shed 3 bases, and the junction held 11 bases outside the gene matches. This CDR3 has 17 amino acids. This chain's CDR3 is CASSGRDRGIGDTEAFF. In DNA, the CDR3 is TGTGCCAGCAGTGGGCGGGACAGGGGTATAGGGGACACTGAAGCTTTCTTT.

This clone was detected only once. V and J are TRBV5-1 and TRBJ2-7, with 14 bases fitting TRBD2. Per germline, CDR1 SGHRS and CDR2 YFSETQ. V shed 4 bases, J shed 2 bases, and the junction held 5 bases outside the gene matches. The CDR3 is 16 amino acids. CDR3 in amino acids: CASSPGTSGGTYEQYF. CDR3 DNA sequence: TGCGCCAGCAGCCCAGGGACTAGCGGGGGCACCTACGAGCAGTACTTC. Together with reference TRBV5-1 and TRBJ2-7, the CDR3 gives the full variable domain: KAGVTQTPRYLIKTRGQQVTLSCSPISGHRSVSWYQQTPGQGLQFLFEYFSETQRNKGNFPGRFSGRQFSNSRSEMNVSTLELGDSALYLCASSPGTSGGTYEQYFGPGTRLTVT.

This rearrangement joins TRBV28 to TRBJ2-7, with 8 bases identical to TRBD1. J was trimmed by 5 bases and V by 6 bases; bases with no gene match: 9. Germline V CDR1 and CDR2: MDHEN, SYDVKM. CDR3 length: 14 amino acids. CDR3 amino acids: CASRSRDRGNEQYF. The CDR3 nucleotides read TGTGCCAGCAGGTCTCGAGACAGGGGCAACGAGCAGTACTTC. Filled out from reference TRBV28 and TRBJ2-7, the complete variable domain reads DVKVTQSSRYLVKRTGEKVFLECVQDMDHENMFWYRQDPGLGLRLIYFSYDVKMKEKGDIPEGYSVSREKKERFSLILESASTNQTSMYLCASRSRDRGNEQYFGPGTRLTVT.

This chain links TRBV7-9 with TRBJ1-4, with a tentative D call TRBD1 (5 bases). Trimming took off 5 bases at V and 8 bases at J, with 24 bases between the two ends. CDR1 SEHNR and CDR2 FQNEAQ come from the germline V gene (reference sequence). This CDR3 is 17 amino acids long. The CDR3 DNA reads as TGTGCCAGCAGCCCGAGCAGCCTGGGCAGGGCCGACGAAAAACTGTTTTTT. Amino acid sequence: CASSPSSLGRADEKLFF. The entire variable domain, with the rest obtained from reference TRBV7-9 and TRBJ1-4, is as follows: DTGVSQNPRHKITKRGQNVTFRCDPISEHNRLYWYRQTLGQGPEFLTYFQNEAQLEKSRLLSDRFSAERPKGSFSTLEIQRTEQGDSAMYLCASSPSSLGRADEKLFFGSGTQLSVL.